The rows below give T cell receptor beta chains drawn from one sample of a study of blood T cell repertoires in COVID-19. The method was immunoSEQ multiplex PCR; TCRdb's version includes in-frame clones alone and lacks a portion of them. This repertoire shows 300,000 to 400,000 clones, more than 75% found once; its top ten account for around 2.9%. The material sequenced was peripheral blood. Receptors were obtained from a human donor in a cohort sampled during active COVID-19. Each CDR3 is given with its conserved first and last residue. Where a row states a size, it is once, few, many or the class of an expanded clone; other rows omit it.

J: TRBJ1-2
size: .
V: TRBV30
length: 13
CDR3: CAWRPGQSLGYTF

J: TRBJ2-5
size: .
V: TRBV2
length: 19
CDR3: CASRRGGVKRSLEEETQYF

J: TRBJ2-7
size: .
V: TRBV9
length: 14
CDR3: CASSREGHPYEQYF

J: TRBJ2-3
size: once
V: TRBV7-2
length: 14
CDR3: CASSSTSGEDTQYF

J: TRBJ1-4
size: .
V: TRBV5-1
length: 13
CDR3: CASSLARNEKLFF

J: TRBJ2-7
size: .
V: TRBV28
length: 15
CDR3: CASSSDRTLSYEQYF

J: TRBJ1-3
size: .
V: TRBV3-1/TRBV3-2
length: 16
CDR3: CASSQEGRGARNTIYF

J: TRBJ2-7
size: .
V: TRBV27
length: 15
CDR3: CASKGAGGPLYEQYF

J: TRBJ2-3
size: once
V: TRBV12-3/TRBV12-4
length: 13
CDR3: CASSYGFADTQYF

J: TRBJ2-1
size: .
V: TRBV7-9
length: 13
CDR3: CASSPDSYNEQFF

J: TRBJ1-6
size: .
V: TRBV5-1
length: 14
CDR3: CASSLAGEASPLHF

J: TRBJ2-7
size: once
V: TRBV19
length: 15
CDR3: CASSRSGGPSYEQYF

J: TRBJ2-7
size: .
V: TRBV9
length: 15
CDR3: CASSPAGLAHDEQYF

J: TRBJ2-1
size: .
V: TRBV29-1
length: 17
CDR3: CSVEDLGLAVKRNEQFF

J: TRBJ1-4
size: .
V: TRBV25-1
length: 14
CDR3: CASSESTGGEKLFF

J: TRBJ2-5
size: many
V: TRBV24-1
length: 16
CDR3: CATGERLAGVRETQYF

J: TRBJ2-1
size: .
V: TRBV29-1
length: 14
CDR3: CSVEQGSSYNEQFF

J: TRBJ1-2
size: .
V: TRBV19
length: 14
CDR3: CASSPQGGRYGYTF

J: TRBJ2-3
size: .
V: TRBV24-1
length: 15
CDR3: CATRKGLASTDTQYF

J: TRBJ1-6
size: .
V: TRBV18
length: 16
CDR3: CASSPFGKGDNSPLHF

J: TRBJ1-1
size: once
V: TRBV30
length: 13
CDR3: CARSTGRNTEAFF

J: TRBJ1-3
size: .
V: TRBV6-5
length: 14
CDR3: CASKGGDIGNTIYF

J: TRBJ2-1
size: .
V: TRBV5-1
length: 16
CDR3: CASSRTEASGWNEQFF

J: TRBJ1-1
size: .
V: TRBV12-3/TRBV12-4
length: 12
CDR3: CASSSKGVEAFF

J: TRBJ2-1
size: .
V: TRBV30
length: 12
CDR3: CAWSREGREQFF

J: TRBJ2-1
size: few
V: TRBV7-3
length: 13
CDR3: CASSLTGGGFQFF

J: TRBJ2-1
size: .
V: TRBV28
length: 17
CDR3: CASRLASEVRGYNEQFF

J: TRBJ2-7
size: .
V: TRBV5-4
length: 16
CDR3: CASSLVSGNPSYEQYF

J: TRBJ2-5
size: .
V: TRBV3-1/TRBV3-2
length: 14
CDR3: CASSQGDWPGTQYF

J: TRBJ2-7
size: .
V: TRBV30
length: 14
CDR3: CAWSRSSGSYEQYF

J: TRBJ1-6
size: .
V: TRBV25-1
length: 13
CDR3: CASSAGYSSPLHF

J: TRBJ2-1
size: .
V: TRBV11-3
length: 14
CDR3: CASSSGAEGNEQFF

J: TRBJ2-7
size: .
V: TRBV19
length: 14
CDR3: CASRKQGAHYEQYF

J: TRBJ2-7
size: .
V: TRBV2
length: 15
CDR3: CASSPSLAGGREQYF

J: TRBJ1-4
size: few
V: TRBV2
length: 14
CDR3: CASTALRGGAELFF

J: TRBJ2-2
size: .
V: TRBV19
length: 14
CDR3: CASSRTGTIRELFF

J: TRBJ2-1
size: .
V: TRBV18
length: 14
CDR3: CASSGQGGDNEQFF

J: TRBJ2-1
size: .
V: TRBV10-1
length: 16
CDR3: CASSDPGQGADNEQFF

J: TRBJ2-7
size: .
V: TRBV7-9
length: 15
CDR3: CASSPRTGKGYEQYF

J: TRBJ1-3
size: .
V: TRBV28
length: 14
CDR3: CATYRGTSGNTIYF

J: TRBJ1-2
size: .
V: TRBV7-2
length: 15
CDR3: CASSFSRGVAYGYTF

J: TRBJ1-3
size: .
V: TRBV7-2
length: 14
CDR3: CASSLTTNGNTIYF

J: TRBJ1-5
size: .
V: TRBV6-6
length: 14
CDR3: CASSYSARVQPQHF

J: TRBJ2-1
size: .
V: TRBV5-5
length: 14
CDR3: CASTYGGLPNEQFF